Listed here are 29 T cell receptor beta chains from one sample, sequenced in a study of blood T cells in healthy people across ages (dated by TCRdb to about 2015). Library prep was done by 5' RACE. Sequencing was carried out with an Illumina HiSeq 2500. The second PCR ran for roughly 6 to 11 cycles and used a J-beta primer mix along with a sample-barcoded 5' primer. TCRdb trimmed public reads at Q25 via fastp, called clones via MiXCR and kept in-frame beta chains. Merged by CDR3 protein, the rows form single entries marked with the most common genes and DNA. This sample has around 1,100,000 distinct CDR3 sequences in its table, and roughly two fifths of those were observed once. Less than 15% of the sample belongs to the ten largest clones. The sequenced material came from blood. The receptors were gathered from a young man in good health.

The rearrangement links TRBV29-1 to TRBJ2-2, with 12 bases lining up with TRBD2. V shed 7 bases, J shed 4 bases, and the junction held 10 bases outside the gene matches. In germline, CDR1 is SQVTM, CDR2 ANQGSEA. The CDR3 contains 16 residues. CDR3 in amino acids: CSALPSGGAITGELFF. In DNA, the CDR3 is TGCAGCGCTTTGCCTAGCGGGGGGGCCATCACCGGGGAGCTGTTTTTT.

The chain combines TRBV7-2 with TRBJ1-2, with D uncertain. This CDR3 contains 12 residues. V lost 10 bases and J 4 bases, leaving 13 bases between the germline ends. Germline values: CDR1 SGHTA, CDR2 FQGNSA. In DNA form, the CDR3 reads TGTGCCACCACCACCTTCTTCTATGGCTACACCTTC. Translation: CATTTFFYGYTF.

This chain connects TRBV10-3 to TRBJ2-1; a weak D match, TRBD2 (5 bases). CDR3 length equals 15 residues. Looked up from germline, CDR1 is ENHRY and CDR2 is SYGVKD. The V gene lost 0 bases and the J gene lost 7 bases, with 13 bases spanning the gap. DNA for the CDR3: TGTGCCATCAGTGAGTCGTCGGGGTCCGGGAATGAGCAGTTCTTC. The encoded protein is CAISESSGSGNEQFF.

The gene calls are TRBV20-1 and TRBJ2-3, with 7 bases fitting TRBD2. The CDR3 extends over 15 amino acids. Germline-derived CDR1 and CDR2 are DFQATT and SNEGSKA (reference sequence). Unmatched junction bases numbered 9, after V lost 4 bases and J lost 2 bases. The CDR3 sequence: CSATKPSGFTDTQYF. CDR3 coding DNA: TGCAGTGCTACAAAACCTAGCGGATTCACAGATACGCAGTATTTT.

The chain links TRBV2 to TRBJ2-2; TRBD2 matches at 10 bases. The CDR3 is 18 amino acids. The germline V gene encodes CDR1 SNHLY and CDR2 FYNNEI. The trim removed 2 bases at V and 5 bases at J, leaving 11 bases unmatched. For the CDR3, the DNA is TGTGCCAGCAGTGAAATCCCCCCTAGCGGGGGTGGAACCGGGGAGCTGTTTTTT. Protein sequence: CASSEIPPSGGGTGELFF.

This clonotype came up a few times. This sequence joins TRBV21-1 and TRBJ1-2. TRBV21-1 is a documented pseudogene. The CDR3 is made up of 17 amino acids. CDR3 region: CASSKEGGQGCLCGYTF. As DNA, the CDR3 is TGTGCCAGCAGCAAAGAAGGAGGGCAGGGTTGTTTATGCGGCTACACCTTC.

The chain employs TRBV20-1 and TRBJ2-1; a possible D gene is TRBD1 (6 bases). With the DNA end fitting TRBJ2-7 better, the J assignment may be wrong. Germline-derived CDR1 and CDR2 are DFQATT and SNEGSKA (reference sequence). CDR3 length: 17 residues. CDR3 region: CSAAILETGSSYNEQYF. The CDR3 bases are TGCAGTGCCGCGATCTTGGAGACAGGCTCGTCCTACAATGAGCAGTACTTC.

This clonotype was seen a few times. The V gene is TRBV4-1, the J gene TRBJ2-3, with D possibly being TRBD2 (5 bases). Germline loops: CDR1 MGHRA, CDR2 YSYEKL. This CDR3 contains 17 residues. V was pared by 2 bases and J by 0 bases, with 15 bases between. The CDR3 is CASSQIGLLPSTDTQYF. The CDR3 DNA follows: TGCGCCAGCAGCCAAATCGGACTCCTTCCTAGCACAGATACGCAGTATTTT.

The chain is built from TRBV9 and TRBJ1-2; D is perhaps TRBD1 (5 bases). From germline, CDR1 is SGDLS and CDR2 YYNGEE. This CDR3 has 16 residues. V was clipped by 0 bases and J by 0 bases, with 12 bases between them. The CDR3 coding sequence is TGTGCCAGCAGCGTAGGGGGGACGGTAGCTAACTATGGCTACACCTTC. This gives the protein CASSVGGTVANYGYTF.

A few counts support this clonotype. CDR3 sequence: CASSEDILATGPYGYTF. Written as DNA, the CDR3 is TGCGCCAGCAGCGAGGACATTCTCGCGACAGGGCCCTATGGCTACACCTTC. This chain links TRBV5-1 with TRBJ1-2; TRBD1 agrees at 7 bases. From germline, CDR1 is SGHRS and CDR2 YFSETQ. V was pared by 4 bases and J by 4 bases, with 16 bases of the junction left unmatched. The length of the CDR3 is 17 residues.

The chain recombines TRBV4-3 with TRBJ1-5; TRBD1 might be the D (5 bases). V lost 0 bases, J lost 7 bases, and 13 bases lay in between. Germline CDR1 and CDR2: LGHNA and YSLEER. CDR3 length equals 15 residues. CDR3 loop: CASSQDGGQGQPQHF. The CDR3 DNA is TGCGCCAGCAGCCAAGATGGAGGGCAGGGACAGCCCCAGCATTTT.

V usage is TRBV6-6 and J usage is TRBJ1-5; possibly TRBD1 for D (6 bases). The CDR3 spans 13 residues. CDR1 and CDR2 (germline): MNHNY, SVGAGI (reference sequence). V was clipped by 11 bases and J by 6 bases, with 17 bases between them. The CDR3 loop reads CAACGGAGQPQHF. CDR3 DNA sequence: TGTGCCGCGTGTGGGGGCGCGGGTCAGCCCCAGCATTTT.

This sequence joins TRBV27 and TRBJ2-1, with D possibly being TRBD2 (6 bases). Germline V CDR1 and CDR2: MNHEY, SMNVEV (reference sequence). V shed 10 bases and J shed 4 bases, with 17 bases lying between them. This CDR3 is built from 14 residues. The CDR3 reads CATALGGIYNEQFF. In nucleotides, the CDR3 is TGTGCCACCGCACTCGGGGGAATATACAATGAGCAGTTCTTC.

CDR3 nucleotide sequence: TGTGCCAGCATGGCAGCGCCCCACGCCTTCGGCTACACCTTC. It translates to CASMAAPHAFGYTF. V usage is TRBV7-9 and J usage is TRBJ1-2; D unresolved. The CDR3 spans 14 residues. Trimming took 7 bases from V and 8 from J, leaving 20 bases between them. The germline CDR1 and CDR2 sequences are SEHNR and FQNEAQ (reference sequence). The complete variable domain, with remaining parts taken from reference TRBV7-9 and TRBJ1-2, reads DTGVSQNPRHKITKRGQNVTFRCDPISEHNRLYWYRQTLGQGPEFLTYFQNEAQLEKSRLLSDRFSAERPKGSFSTLEIQRTEQGDSAMYLCASMAAPHAFGYTFGSGTRLTVV.

This clonotype came up a few times. This chain uses TRBV12-3 or TRBV12-4 with TRBJ1-4; D gene ambiguous. The CDR3 spans 14 residues. V lost 7 bases and J lost 5, with 14 bases in between. The CDR3 region has the DNA TGTGCCAGCACCTTAGGGAGACCAAATGAAAAACTGTTTTTT. Residues: CASTLGRPNEKLFF.

The CDR3 sequence is CSVGGISYLDDYGYTF. The DNA of the CDR3 is TGCAGCGTTGGGGGCATATCTTACCTAGACGACTATGGCTACACCTTC. The chain joins TRBV29-1 to TRBJ1-2, with TRBD1 as a possible D gene (5 bases). Deletions cut 4 bases from V and 3 bases from J, with 21 bases between. CDR1 and CDR2 from the germline V gene are SQVTM and ANQGSEA. The CDR3 length is 16 residues.

In this sample, this clonotype turned up a few times. The V call is TRBV20-1, the J call TRBJ2-1; no reliable D call. The CDR3 loop spans 12 amino acids. The germline gives CDR1 DFQATT, CDR2 SNEGSKA (reference sequence). The V end lost 0 bases, the J end lost 9 bases, and 9 bases lay between the germline ends. CDR3 amino acids: CSARDVLSEQFF. The CDR3 bases are TGCAGTGCTAGAGATGTGCTGAGTGAGCAGTTCTTC.

The chain carries TRBV27 and TRBJ1-6, with D maybe TRBD1 (5 bases). Per the germline V gene, CDR1 is MNHEY and CDR2 is SMNVEV (reference sequence). The CDR3 has 14 residues. V lost 5 bases and J 9 bases, leaving 14 bases between the germline ends. CDR3 sequence: CASSLRTRLSPLHF. CDR3 DNA sequence: TGTGCCAGCAGTCTCCGGACACGGCTTTCACCCCTCCACTTT.

The chain joins TRBV6-1 to TRBJ1-2; D is unclear. The CDR3 loop spans 13 amino acids. V was pared by 2 bases and J by 7 bases, with 11 bases between. Germline-derived CDR1 and CDR2 are MNHNS and SASEGT. CDR3 DNA sequence: TGTGCCAGCAGTGAATCTCGCGTCAGTGGCTACACCTTC. This codes for CASSESRVSGYTF.

This clonotype was detected a few times. This sequence joins TRBV6-1 and TRBJ2-5; no firm D call. The germline V gene has CDR1 MNHNS and CDR2 SASEGT. Trimming removed 5 bases at V and 5 bases at J, with 15 bases between. This CDR3 is built from 14 residues. This chain's CDR3 is CASSLKAIRETQYF. In DNA form, the CDR3 reads TGTGCCAGCAGTCTAAAGGCGATACGGGAGACCCAGTACTTC.

Notes on this clonotype: Being one base from a much bigger clone, this may be a read error. The chain employs TRBV20-1 and TRBJ2-7; D remains unclear. CDR3 size: 11 residues. Germline V gene lookup returns CDR1 DFQATT and CDR2 SNEGSKA (reference sequence). Trimming took 5 bases from V and 7 from J, leaving 12 bases between them. The CDR3 is CSAPELDEQYF. In DNA, the CDR3 is TGCAGTGCTCCTGAGCTGGATGAGCAGTACTTC.

The chain couples TRBV5-1 to TRBJ1-1; D not resolved. The CDR3 loop spans 16 amino acids. Trimming took off 5 bases at V and 1 base at J, with 18 bases between the two ends. Germline V CDR1 and CDR2: SGHRS, YFSETQ. The CDR3 DNA is TGCGCCAGCAGGTTTCTACCGGAACCGCAGAACACTGAAGCTTTCTTT. It is translated as CASRFLPEPQNTEAFF.

V gene TRBV2 combines with J gene TRBJ2-1; 8 bases line up with TRBD2. The CDR3 consists of 14 residues. Per the germline V gene, CDR1 is SNHLY and CDR2 is FYNNEI. Trimming took 6 bases from V and 9 from J; bases not matched to a gene: 10. CDR3 DNA sequence: TGTGCCAGCAGGCGGACCGATACTAGCGGTGAGCAGTTCTTC. Its translation is CASRRTDTSGEQFF.

The chain joins TRBV12-3 or TRBV12-4 to TRBJ2-5, with D maybe TRBD1 (6 bases). This CDR3 contains 15 residues. V dropped 6 bases and J dropped 11 bases, with 25 bases sitting between them. CDR3 protein: CASSPDPPGVNEQYF. CDR3 coding DNA: TGTGCCAGCAGCCCCGACCCCCCAGGGGTCAATGAGCAGTACTTC.

The CDR3 loop reads CASSYLLAGDSNQPQHF. CDR3 bases: TGTGCCAGCAGTTACTTATTGGCAGGGGATAGCAATCAGCCCCAGCATTTT. The rearrangement joins TRBV6-6 to TRBJ1-5, with TRBD1 as a possible D gene (6 bases). V dropped 1 base and J dropped 0 bases, with 13 bases sitting between them. CDR1 and CDR2 from the germline V gene are MNHNY and SVGAGI (reference sequence). The CDR3 runs to 17 residues.

J is TRBJ1-6 and V is TRBV27, with D unclear. Germline CDR1 and CDR2: MNHEY and SMNVEV (reference sequence). The CDR3 totals 16 residues. V was cut by 2 bases and J by 2 bases, with 10 bases left in between. CDR3 amino acids: CASSLVGGAYNSPLHF. The CDR3 bases are TGTGCCAGCAGTTTAGTCGGAGGAGCCTATAATTCACCCCTCCACTTT.

The chain uses TRBV20-1 and TRBJ1-3; 7 bases match TRBD1. CDR1 DFQATT and CDR2 SNEGSKA come from the germline V gene (reference sequence). The CDR3 runs to 13 residues. V trimming: 1 base; J trimming: 6 bases; junction bases outside the gene matches: 3. The CDR3 region is CSARATGVNTIYF. The CDR3 region has the DNA TGCAGTGCTAGAGCAACAGGGGTAAACACCATATATTTT.

This clonotype has just a few counts. This chain's CDR3 is CASRTGGPSYNEQFF. The CDR3, as DNA: TGTGCCAGCAGGACGGGGGGGCCAAGCTACAATGAGCAGTTCTTC. The chain recombines TRBV7-2 with TRBJ2-1; TRBD2 aligns across 8 bases. CDR3 length: 15 residues. Germline CDR1 SGHTA, CDR2 FQGNSA. Trimming took 6 bases from V and 3 from J; bases not matched to a gene: 7.

The chain links TRBV18 to TRBJ2-5; either TRBD1 or TRBD2 may supply D (5 bases each). Trimming removed 4 bases at V and 5 bases at J, with 17 bases between. Germline CDR1 reads KGHSH; CDR2 reads LQKENI. The CDR3 is 15 residues long. CDR3 region: CASSRGDGQMETQYF. The CDR3 DNA reads as TGTGCCAGCTCACGAGGGGACGGACAAATGGAGACCCAGTACTTC.